This TCR beta chain appears in the sequencing data of a study of cytomegalovirus exposure and HLA in healthy donors. Study context: Researchers previously reported finding 90 million to 120 million unique TCR beta sequences from roughly 200 million T cells. General study findings and limits: Earlier results showed most TCR beta V segments being productive about 87% or about 30% of the time. In a later analysis, donors in an Asian-associated ancestry cluster reportedly had fewer N-insertions in productive TCRs than the cohort mean.

Germline assignment: CDR1 MDHEN and CDR2 SYDVKM. The CDR3 totals 15 residues. The V gene end was trimmed by 7 bases and the J gene end by 6 bases; junction bases not matched to a gene: 11. To note about this clone: Its specificity is not known.

It was with 60 Vbeta and 13 Jbeta primers that the PCR ran. Sequenced by immunoSEQ multiplex PCR; TCRdb stores in-frame clones only, minus some. The sample lists just over 150,000 clones, 65% to 90% occurring once. Material: PBMCs. The chain carries TRBV28 and TRBJ2-3, with 9 bases identical to TRBD1. The clonotype comes from a woman younger than 30 in good health and CMV-seronegative. CDR3 amino acids: CASTSSQGARDTQYF. CDR3 in DNA: TGTGCCAGCACCTCCTCACAGGGGGCGCGCGATACGCAGTATTTT.